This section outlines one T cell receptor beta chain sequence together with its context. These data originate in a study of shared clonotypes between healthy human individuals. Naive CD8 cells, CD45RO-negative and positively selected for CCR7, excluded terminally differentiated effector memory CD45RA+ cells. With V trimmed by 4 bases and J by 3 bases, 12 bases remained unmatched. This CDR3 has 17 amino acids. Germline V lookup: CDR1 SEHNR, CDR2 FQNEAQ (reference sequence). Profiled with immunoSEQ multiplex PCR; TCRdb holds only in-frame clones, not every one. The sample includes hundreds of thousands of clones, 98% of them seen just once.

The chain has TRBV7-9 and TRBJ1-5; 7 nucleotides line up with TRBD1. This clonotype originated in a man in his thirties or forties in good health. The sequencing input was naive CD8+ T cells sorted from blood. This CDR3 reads CASSSSHRDSINQPQHF. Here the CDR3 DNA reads TGTGCCAGCAGCTCATCACACCGGGACAGCATCAATCAGCCCCAGCATTTT. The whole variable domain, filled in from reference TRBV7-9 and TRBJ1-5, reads DTGVSQNPRHKITKRGQNVTFRCDPISEHNRLYWYRQTLGQGPEFLTYFQNEAQLEKSRLLSDRFSAERPKGSFSTLEIQRTEQGDSAMYLCASSSSHRDSINQPQHFGDGTRLSIL.